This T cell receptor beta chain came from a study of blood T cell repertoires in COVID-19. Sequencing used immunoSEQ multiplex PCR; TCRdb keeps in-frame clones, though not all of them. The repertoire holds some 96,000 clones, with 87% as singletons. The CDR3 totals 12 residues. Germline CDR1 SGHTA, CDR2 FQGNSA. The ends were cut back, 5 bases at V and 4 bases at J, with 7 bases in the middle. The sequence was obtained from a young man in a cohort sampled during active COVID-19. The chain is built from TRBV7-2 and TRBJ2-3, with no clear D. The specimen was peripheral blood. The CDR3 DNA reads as TGTGCCAGCAGCCAGTTCTCAGATACGCAGTATTTT. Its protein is CASSQFSDTQYF. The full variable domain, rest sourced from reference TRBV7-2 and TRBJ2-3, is GAGVSQSPSNKVTEKGKDVELRCDPISGHTALYWYRQSLGQGLEFLIYFQGNSAPDKSGLPSDRFSAERTGGSVSTLTIQRTQQEDSAVYLCASSQFSDTQYFGPGTRLTVL.